The source of this T cell receptor (beta chain) is a study of CD8+CD57+ T cells in acquired aplastic anemia. General study results and limits: Researchers report that twenty-nine CD8+ CDR3 sequences appeared in both patients and controls. Between patients and controls, CD8+ Simpson's diversity did not vary significantly.

Germline CDR1 and CDR2: LNHDA and SQIVND (reference sequence). J gave up 3 bases and V 3 bases, and 10 bases lay outside the gene matches. This CDR3 has 18 amino acids. In this sample, this clonotype turned up many times. The antigen is unknown. Patients chosen for sequencing had CD8+CD57+ cells that had expanded, as shown by flow cytometry. The patients all had a severe acquired aplastic anemia diagnosis. Blood sampling was performed on the patients, and none of them had received therapy by then. Profiles of TCR beta VDJ and CDR3 were generated from a genomic DNA template. TCRdb independently ran MiXCR on the reads; one entry per CDR3 protein. This repertoire shows 300,000 or so distinct CDR3 sequences, 50% to 65% found once; its top ten account for 1.3%.

Sequenced sample: sorted CD4+, CD8+, or CD8+CD57+ T cells (not recorded which) from PBMCs. This TCR came from a human donor with aplastic anemia. V usage is TRBV19 and J usage is TRBJ2-6; 8 bases are shared with TRBD1. This CDR3 is CASSIGTGRSLGANVLTF. The CDR3 DNA reads TGTGCCAGTAGTATTGGGACAGGCCGCAGTCTTGGGGCCAACGTCCTGACTTTC.